The next 21 T cell receptor beta chains were all read from a single sample in a study of blood T cell repertoires in COVID-19. TCRdb keeps only in-frame clones here, not all; method: immunoSEQ multiplex PCR. The table lists 180,000 or so clones, around four fifths of them singletons. Sequenced sample: peripheral blood. The receptors originated from a woman older than 75 with active or convalescent COVID-19.

The chain carries TRBV7-6 and TRBJ2-7; 9 positions agree with TRBD1. The germline V gene has CDR1 SGHVS and CDR2 FNYEAQ. This CDR3 has 15 amino acids. The junction had 4 bases not matched to a gene; V was cut back by 0 bases and J by 4 bases. The CDR3 protein is CASSLAEGQGYEQYF. The CDR3 bases are TGTGCCAGCAGCTTAGCGGAGGGACAGGGATACGAGCAGTACTTC.

The J gene is TRBJ2-1, the V gene TRBV4-3; 10 nucleotides agree with TRBD2. Looked up from germline, CDR1 is LGHNA and CDR2 is YSLEER. The trim removed 0 bases at V and 15 bases at J, leaving 14 bases unmatched. The CDR3 loop spans 16 amino acids. The DNA of the CDR3 is TGCGCCAGCAGCCAAGATGACCAGCGGGGGGGCAACTCCTTGTTCTTC. Residues: CASSQDDQRGGNSLFF.

V is TRBV19 and J is TRBJ1-1, with 11 bases lining up with TRBD1. In germline, CDR1 is LNHDA, CDR2 SQIVND (reference sequence). The CDR3 has 16 residues. V trimming: 9 bases; J trimming: 0 bases; junction bases outside the gene matches: 9. The CDR3, as DNA: TGTGCCAGCAAATTCGGGACAGGGGGGGTGAACACTGAAGCTTTCTTT. It translates to CASKFGTGGVNTEAFF. Based on the CDR3 plus reference TRBV19 and TRBJ1-1, the full variable domain is DGGITQSPKYLFRKEGQNVTLSCEQNLNHDAMYWYRQDPGQGLRLIYYSQIVNDFQKGDIAEGYSVSREKKESFPLTVTSAQKNPTAFYLCASKFGTGGVNTEAFFGQGTRLTVV.

The chain uses TRBV19 and TRBJ1-5; TRBD1 matches at 9 bases. Germline CDR1 reads LNHDA; CDR2 reads SQIVND (reference sequence). V gave up 4 bases and J gave up 7 bases; unmatched junction bases: 11. The CDR3 sequence is 16 residues long. CDR3 in DNA: TGTGCCAGTAGTAGGTCCCGGGGACAGGGACGACAGCCCCAGCATTTT. It specifies CASSRSRGQGRQPQHF.

The CDR3 reads CASSKGGGYNEQFF. CDR3 nucleotide sequence: TGTGCCAGCAGTAAAGGGGGGGGATACAATGAGCAGTTCTTC. This sequence joins TRBV5-4 and TRBJ2-1; D is perhaps TRBD2 (7 bases). The CDR3 has 14 residues. V dropped 5 bases and J dropped 4 bases, with 13 bases sitting between them. CDR1 is SGHNT and CDR2 is YYREEE in the germline V gene (reference sequence).

The chain carries TRBV6-1 and TRBJ1-5; D perhaps matches TRBD1 (6 bases). Germline V gene lookup returns CDR1 MNHNS and CDR2 SASEGT. The CDR3 has 14 amino acids. Trimming shortened V by 2 bases and J by 11 bases, and 16 bases separated the two germline ends. The CDR3 here is CASSEITGTTSQHF. DNA for the CDR3: TGTGCCAGCAGTGAAATAACCGGGACAACCTCCCAGCATTTT.

V gene TRBV3-1 (or the pseudogene TRBV3-2) combines with J gene TRBJ2-7, with D uncertain. The V end lost 1 base, the J end lost 7 bases, and 8 bases lay between the germline ends. Germline-derived CDR1 and CDR2 are LGHDT and YNNKEL (reference sequence). CDR3 length equals 12 residues. DNA of the CDR3: TGTGCCAGCAGCCAAGGCATTCAGGAGCAGTACTTC. Protein: CASSQGIQEQYF.

The V gene is TRBV27, the J gene TRBJ1-2, with 7 bases fitting TRBD1. The CDR3 length is 15 residues. The junction had 9 bases not matched to a gene; V was cut back by 2 bases and J by 6 bases. Germline V CDR1 and CDR2: MNHEY, SMNVEV (reference sequence). The CDR3 DNA reads as TGTGCCAGCAGTTTAAGAGGGGGCGAATCTAATGGCTACACCTTC. Its translation is CASSLRGGESNGYTF.

The rearrangement joins TRBV11-3 to TRBJ2-1, with 11 bases identical to TRBD2. The CDR3 is 16 residues long. Germline V CDR1 and CDR2: SGHNT, YENEEA. The V and J ends lost 4 bases and 6 bases, in that order; junction bases with no gene match: 8. In DNA form, the CDR3 reads TGTGCCAGCAGCTCCACCCTAGCGGGGGGTTCCAATGAGCAGTTCTTC. Its protein product is CASSSTLAGGSNEQFF.

CDR3 amino acids: CASSLARGERETQYF. CDR3 sequence (DNA): TGTGCCAGCAGCTTGGCCCGTGGCGAGCGAGAGACCCAGTACTTC. The rearrangement links TRBV5-4 to TRBJ2-5, with D uncertain. The germline V and J ends were trimmed by 0 bases and 4 bases, with 13 bases remaining between them. The CDR3 spans 15 residues. CDR1 is SGHNT, CDR2 YYREEE, per germline (reference sequence).

This clone showed up just a few times. The chain carries TRBV4-1 and TRBJ1-2; TRBD1 agrees at 7 bases. CDR3 length: 17 amino acids. Germline lookup yields CDR1 MGHRA and CDR2 YSYEKL. J gave up 2 bases and V 0 bases, and 9 bases lay outside the gene matches. CDR3 DNA: TGCGCCAGCAGCCAAGAAGTCACAGGGGCAAGAAACTATGGCTACACCTTC. Its translation is CASSQEVTGARNYGYTF.

The rearrangement links TRBV7-9 to TRBJ1-6; D possibly corresponds to TRBD1 (6 bases). Germline CDR1 reads SEHNR; CDR2 reads FQNEAQ (reference sequence). V lost 5 bases to trimming and J lost 7 bases, with 12 bases between them. The CDR3 contains 14 residues. The CDR3 nucleotides read TGTGCCAGCAGCCCAAGGGGGGGCAATTCACCCCTCCACTTT. As protein: CASSPRGGNSPLHF. The variable domain in full, with the rest retrieved from reference TRBV7-9 and TRBJ1-6, is DTGVSQNPRHKITKRGQNVTFRCDPISEHNRLYWYRQTLGQGPEFLTYFQNEAQLEKSRLLSDRFSAERPKGSFSTLEIQRTEQGDSAMYLCASSPRGGNSPLHFGNGTRLTVT.

V is TRBV20-1 and J is TRBJ1-1; 8 bases map to TRBD1. Germline CDR1 is DFQATT and CDR2 is SNEGSKA (reference sequence). The CDR3 loop spans 15 amino acids. V was clipped by 3 bases and J by 1 base; unmatched bases: 7. The CDR3 is CSASSIQGGNTEAFF. DNA of the CDR3: TGCAGTGCTAGTTCAATACAGGGGGGGAACACTGAAGCTTTCTTT.

The genes are TRBV7-2 and TRBJ2-5, with a weak D call TRBD1 (7 bases). The CDR3 totals 15 residues. Per the germline V gene, CDR1 is SGHTA and CDR2 is FQGNSA. The V end was cut by 0 bases, the J end by 3 bases, with 11 bases between. This chain's CDR3 is CASSLAFRGEETQYF. CDR3 bases: TGTGCCAGCAGCTTAGCTTTCAGGGGGGAAGAGACCCAGTACTTC.

In nucleotides, the CDR3 is TGTGCCAGCAGCTTGGGACAGGGACACACTGAAGCTTTCTTT. It is translated as CASSLGQGHTEAFF. The genes are TRBV7-9 and TRBJ1-1; 9 bases match TRBD1. The length of the CDR3 is 14 residues. V was clipped by 3 bases and J by 3 bases; unmatched bases: 2. Germline CDR1 reads SEHNR; CDR2 reads FQNEAQ (reference sequence).

In DNA, the CDR3 is TGTGCCAGCAGCCAAGATACATCTTCCCGGGAGCTGTTTTTT. Translated: CASSQDTSSRELFF. The rearrangement joins TRBV3-1 (or the pseudogene TRBV3-2) to TRBJ2-2; no clear D gene. The CDR3 is 14 residues long. V gave up 0 bases and J gave up 9 bases, with 11 bases separating them. From germline, CDR1 is LGHDT and CDR2 YNNKEL (reference sequence).

The CDR3 loop is CASSHIDRILREQYF. CDR3 coding DNA: TGTGCCAGCAGCCACATCGACAGGATCTTAAGAGAGCAGTACTTC. This sequence joins TRBV28 and TRBJ2-7; maybe TRBD1 (6 bases). Trimming removed 6 bases at V and 7 bases at J, with 22 bases between. Germline V gives CDR1 MDHEN, CDR2 SYDVKM. The CDR3 totals 15 residues.

This chain joins TRBV5-1 and TRBJ2-5, with unresolved D. This CDR3 region has 11 residues. Trimming removed 2 bases from V and 5 bases from J, with 4 bases in between. Germline CDR1 SGHRS, CDR2 YFSETQ. This chain's CDR3 is CASSLAETQYF. CDR3 in DNA: TGCGCCAGCAGCTTAGCGGAGACCCAGTACTTC.

This clone was counted a single time. The chain uses TRBV27 and TRBJ2-3; 9 bases agree with TRBD2. The germline V gene encodes CDR1 MNHEY and CDR2 SMNVEV (reference sequence). V lost 4 bases, J lost 4 bases, and 9 bases stayed unmatched. This CDR3 has 16 amino acids. CDR3 DNA: TGTGCCAGCAGTTCCTATCGTCTAGCGGGGTCAGATACGCAGTATTTT. Translating gives CASSSYRLAGSDTQYF.

V gene TRBV6-5 combines with J gene TRBJ1-5, with D possibly TRBD1 on 6 matching bases. Germline CDR1 and CDR2: MNHEY and SVGAGI. The V gene lost 5 bases and the J gene lost 9 bases, with 20 bases spanning the gap. The CDR3 contains 15 residues. The CDR3 loop is CASSMRGGPSTPQHF. CDR3 bases: TGTGCCAGCAGTATGAGGGGGGGACCTTCAACGCCCCAGCATTTT.

The genes are TRBV30 and TRBJ1-4; 8 positions agree with TRBD1. Trimming at V came to 1 base and at J to 7 bases, leaving 5 bases not matched to a gene. CDR3 length equals 14 residues. CDR1 and CDR2 from the germline V gene are GTSNPN and SVGIG (reference sequence). The CDR3 DNA reads TGTGCCTGGAGTGGGGACAGGACCCCTGAAAAACTGTTTTTT. Translation gives CAWSGDRTPEKLFF.